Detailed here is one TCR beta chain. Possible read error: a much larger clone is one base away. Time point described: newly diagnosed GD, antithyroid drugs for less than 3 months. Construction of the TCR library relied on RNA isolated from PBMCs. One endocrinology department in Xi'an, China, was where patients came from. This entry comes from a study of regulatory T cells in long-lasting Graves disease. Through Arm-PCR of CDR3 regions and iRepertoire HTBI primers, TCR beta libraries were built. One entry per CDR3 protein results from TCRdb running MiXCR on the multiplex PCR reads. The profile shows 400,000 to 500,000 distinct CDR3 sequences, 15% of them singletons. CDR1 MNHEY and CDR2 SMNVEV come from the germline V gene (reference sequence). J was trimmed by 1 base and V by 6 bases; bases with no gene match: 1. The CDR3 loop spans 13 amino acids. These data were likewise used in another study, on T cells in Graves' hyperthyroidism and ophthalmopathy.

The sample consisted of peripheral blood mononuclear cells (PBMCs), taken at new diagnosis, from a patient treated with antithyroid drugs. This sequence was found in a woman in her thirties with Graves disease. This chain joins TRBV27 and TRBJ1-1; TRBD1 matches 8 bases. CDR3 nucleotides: TGTGCCAGCAGGGGGACAGGGAACACTGAAGCTTTCTTT. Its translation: CASRGTGNTEAFF.